This TCR beta chain was recorded in a study of neurological immune-mediated disorders. Points from the study as a whole: In HTLV-1-associated myelopathy, TCR clonal expansion was greatest, and in multiple sclerosis it was least, below healthy controls. Private repertoires in all groups were suggested, as expanded clones shared no CDR3 amino acid sequences across subjects.

The cDNA was synthesized by means of template-switch 5'RACE, which was carried out with 10-nucleotide random UMIs. TCRdb processed the 5' RACE reads anew with MiXCR; each CDR3 protein has one entry. The sample includes 25,000 or so distinct CDR3 sequences, around 14% of them seen just once. This clonotype was picked up many times. Its antigen remains unidentified. Time point described: technical triplicate 1. The sorted libraries were made from 1 million CD4+ or CD8+ T cells. Trimming removed 6 bases at V and 3 bases at J, with 10 bases between. This CDR3 spans 13 amino acids. CDR1 is MNHEY, CDR2 SVGAGI, per germline.

This TCR derives from a female donor with HTLV-1-associated myelopathy (HAM/TSP). Sequencing used CD4+ T cells from blood. The chain has TRBV6-5 and TRBJ2-3; D perhaps matches TRBD2 (6 bases). DNA for the CDR3: TGTGCCAGCAGCCTGGCGGGGACAGATACGCAGTATTTT. Its translation: CASSLAGTDTQYF.